This entry concerns a single T cell receptor beta chain. The data were produced by immunoSEQ multiplex PCR, yet TCRdb's version contains in-frame clones alone and is incomplete. In the table there are over 15,000 clones, about 93% of which are singletons. These data originate in a study of OX40 agonist ivuxolimab in advanced cancers. The receptor's source is an adult with an advanced solid tumor such as melanoma, head and neck, liver or kidney cancer. The starting material was CD4+ or CD8+ T cells sorted from blood, obtained in a trial of the OX40 agonist ivuxolimab.

Written as DNA, the CDR3 is TGTGCCAGCAGTTTATACTTAACAGATAATCAGCCCCAGCATTTT. Translating it yields CASSLYLTDNQPQHF. The rearrangement uses TRBV27 and TRBJ1-5; D unclear. The V gene's germline CDR1 is MNHEY and CDR2 SMNVEV (reference sequence). V lost 1 base and J lost 4, with 11 bases in between. The CDR3 has 15 residues.